The present T cell receptor (beta chain) was sequenced within a study of T cells after yellow fever vaccination. In the study overall: Preparing low-cell-number fractions relied on SMART-Seq v4 Ultra Low Input.

This clonotype was counted ten times or more. Its antigen is currently unknown. TCRdb independently ran MiXCR on the 5' RACE reads; one entry per CDR3 protein. The sample lists hundreds of thousands of distinct CDR3 sequences, around 3.9% occurring once. Study-level points and caveats: High-abundance clonotypes from the bulk population could contaminate FACS-sorted repertoires. Secondary responses were weaker yet peaked faster, day 5 versus 15.

J was trimmed by 4 bases and V by 1 base; bases with no gene match: 7. The CDR3 loop spans 16 amino acids. The germline V gene encodes CDR1 SEHNR and CDR2 FQNEAQ (reference sequence). The gene calls are TRBV7-9 and TRBJ2-3; TRBD1 aligns across 8 bases. The source of this sequence is a man aged 18 to 30 who received the YFV17D yellow fever vaccine. Specimen: PBMCs, collected on the day of the yellow fever booster vaccination. The chain's CDR3 is CASSLEWTGSADTQYF. In DNA form, the CDR3 reads TGTGCCAGCAGCTTAGAGTGGACAGGGTCGGCAGATACGCAGTATTTT.